Below, 10 T cell receptor beta chains from the same sample are listed, as sequenced in a study of T cell repertoires in cytomegalovirus infection. TCRdb itself ran the reads through MiXCR, one entry per CDR3 protein. The sample lists hundreds of thousands of distinct CDR3 sequences, about 9.2% seen once, with around 2.6% in the top ten. The sequenced material came from PBMCs. Receptors originate from a human donor in good health (CMV status not recorded). Some clones in this sample may be carry-over from other donors' samples.

The chain is built from TRBV20-1 and TRBJ1-5; 8 bases are shared with TRBD1. Germline loops: CDR1 DFQATT, CDR2 SNEGSKA (reference sequence). This CDR3 is built from 14 residues. J lost 3 bases, V lost 3 bases, and 4 bases had no gene match. CDR3 DNA: TGCAGTGCTAGCCCAGGGGGCCCCAATCAGCCCCAGCATTTT. This gives the protein CSASPGGPNQPQHF.

The V and J genes are TRBV20-1 and TRBJ2-3; TRBD1 or TRBD2 may be the D gene (6 bases each). V lost 3 bases, J lost 6 bases, and 13 bases lay in between. In germline, CDR1 is DFQATT, CDR2 SNEGSKA (reference sequence). The CDR3 has 13 amino acids. DNA for the CDR3: TGCAGTGCTAGGGGGGGCACTGGGGATACGCAGTATTTT. Translating gives CSARGGTGDTQYF.

This clonotype was observed at least ten times. V is TRBV5-6 and J is TRBJ1-5; unclear D gene. The CDR3 sequence is 15 residues long. Germline V lookup: CDR1 SGHDT, CDR2 YYEEEE. The V end lost 0 bases, the J end lost 3 bases, and 10 bases lay between the germline ends. The chain's CDR3 is CASSLGSGINQPQHF. The DNA for the CDR3 is TGTGCCAGCAGCTTGGGGTCGGGGATCAATCAGCCCCAGCATTTT.

There are many counts of this clonotype. This sequence joins TRBV19 and TRBJ1-1, with D unclear. There are 15 residues in the CDR3. The V end lost 9 bases, the J end lost 1 base, and 18 bases lay between the germline ends. Germline V gene sequence: CDR1 LNHDA, CDR2 SQIVND (reference sequence). This chain's CDR3 is CASRPGRERNTEAFF. As DNA, the CDR3 is TGTGCCAGCAGACCCGGTAGGGAGCGGAACACTGAAGCTTTCTTT.

J is TRBJ2-2 and V is TRBV25-1; D remains unclear. V was cut by 5 bases and J by 4 bases, with 20 bases left in between. Germline V CDR1 and CDR2: MGHDK, SYGVNS. This CDR3 has 17 amino acids. This CDR3 reads CASSISVAIRSTGELFF. As DNA, the CDR3 is TGTGCCAGCAGTATAAGTGTGGCAATTCGGTCCACCGGGGAGCTGTTTTTT.

V gene TRBV3-1 combines with J gene TRBJ1-1; D might be TRBD1 (5 bases). The length of the CDR3 is 12 residues. V was shortened by 4 bases and J by 8 bases, with 11 bases between the two germline ends. Germline assignment: CDR1 LGHDT and CDR2 YNNKEL (reference sequence). The CDR3 nucleotides are TGTGCCAGCAGCCGAGGGACGGCCGAAGCTTTCTTT. It codes for CASSRGTAEAFF.

This clonotype was seen repeatedly, ten times or more. CDR3 sequence (DNA): TGTGCCAGCAGCTTAGCGCCGGTGACAGAAGAGACCCAGTACTTC. This gives the protein CASSLAPVTEETQYF. The chain is built from TRBV7-8 and TRBJ2-5, with D possibly TRBD1 on 5 matching bases. V was trimmed by 0 bases and J by 3 bases, leaving 11 bases between them. This CDR3 has 15 residues. Germline V CDR1 and CDR2: SGHVS, FQNEAQ.

In this sample, this clonotype turned up many times. The chain recombines TRBV6-1 with TRBJ1-2; D might be TRBD1 (6 bases). The CDR3 runs to 12 residues. Germline assignment: CDR1 MNHNS and CDR2 SASEGT. Trimming took 10 bases from V and 8 from J, leaving 17 bases between them. CDR3 sequence reads: CATQGGAVGYTF. The CDR3 DNA reads as TGTGCCACCCAAGGGGGGGCTGTCGGCTACACCTTC.

The V and J genes are TRBV27 and TRBJ1-2; 9 bases match TRBD1. After removal of 5 bases from V and 4 bases from J, the junction contained 2 bases not matched to a gene. CDR1 and CDR2 from the germline V gene are MNHEY and SMNVEV (reference sequence). The CDR3 totals 13 residues. The CDR3 here is CASSRDRAYGYTF. The DNA of the CDR3 is TGTGCCAGCAGTCGGGACAGGGCCTATGGCTACACCTTC.

This clonotype was detected many times. V is TRBV7-2 and J is TRBJ2-7; 7 nucleotides line up with TRBD1. V shed 7 bases, J shed 2 bases, and the junction held 5 bases outside the gene matches. This CDR3 is 13 amino acids long. The germline V gene has CDR1 SGHTA and CDR2 FQGNSA. CDR3 loop: CASTGTVAYEQYF. The DNA for the CDR3 is TGTGCCAGCACCGGGACAGTGGCCTACGAGCAGTACTTC.